The 8 T cell receptor beta chains below come from one sample, sequenced in a study of T cell responses to AZD1222 COVID-19 vaccine. Profiling relied on immunoSEQ multiplex PCR, and the TCRdb table lists in-frame clones only, not all of them. The data contain tens of thousands of clones, more than 85% of them singletons. The sequencing here drew on peripheral blood, taken 28 days after the second AZD1222 dose. The receptor source for this set is an adult who received the AZD1222 COVID-19 vaccine.

V usage is TRBV7-6 and J usage is TRBJ2-6; unclear D gene. CDR1 SGHVS and CDR2 FNYEAQ come from the germline V gene. Between the trimmed V and J ends, which lost 2 bases and 0 bases, there was a span of 20 bases. This CDR3 spans 20 amino acids. CDR3: CASSLPSGPHQDSGANVLTF. Written as DNA, the CDR3 is TGTGCCAGCAGCTTACCGTCCGGGCCCCACCAAGACTCTGGGGCCAACGTCCTGACTTTC.

The rearrangement joins TRBV6-5 to TRBJ1-2; TRBD1 might be the D (6 bases). V lost 8 bases, J lost 4 bases, and 17 bases lay in between. Germline loops: CDR1 MNHEY, CDR2 SVGAGI. CDR3 length equals 14 residues. The CDR3 nucleotides are TGTGCCAGCGAGGATCGACAGGTTCCCTATGGCTACACCTTC. This sequence encodes CASEDRQVPYGYTF.

The chain has TRBV6-6 and TRBJ2-1; D ambiguous. The germline CDR1 and CDR2 sequences are MNHNY and SVGAGI (reference sequence). This CDR3 spans 15 amino acids. V was shortened by 0 bases and J by 7 bases, with 13 bases between the two germline ends. The CDR3 sequence is CASSYSLGLQNEQFF. Written as DNA, the CDR3 is TGTGCCAGCAGTTACTCGTTAGGTCTACAGAATGAGCAGTTCTTC.

This chain connects TRBV30 to TRBJ1-3; 7 positions agree with TRBD1. The CDR3 loop spans 16 amino acids. CDR1 GTSNPN and CDR2 SVGIG come from the germline V gene (reference sequence). V trimming: 2 bases; J trimming: 2 bases; junction bases outside the gene matches: 9. The CDR3 bases are TGTGCCTGGAGTTCCCGAACAGGGGTGGCTGGAAACACCATATATTTT. Translating it yields CAWSSRTGVAGNTIYF.

The V gene is TRBV10-1, the J gene TRBJ1-5; no firm D call. The V end was cut by 7 bases, the J end by 2 bases, with 9 bases between. The CDR3 loop spans 13 amino acids. The V gene's germline CDR1 is WNHNN and CDR2 SYGVQD (reference sequence). The CDR3 DNA sequence: TGCGCCAGCAAAAAAAGCGGCAATCAGCCCCAGCATTTT. It codes for CASKKSGNQPQHF.

The V gene is TRBV6-5, the J gene TRBJ1-2; 8 bases align to TRBD1. V shed 5 bases and J 0 bases; nucleotides not matched to a gene: 5. From germline, CDR1 is MNHEY and CDR2 SVGAGI. The CDR3 has 15 amino acids. The CDR3: CASSNQGAPNYGYTF. The CDR3 nucleotides read TGTGCCAGCAGTAATCAGGGGGCTCCTAACTATGGCTACACCTTC.

V usage is TRBV29-1 and J usage is TRBJ1-4; maybe TRBD1 (6 bases). Per germline, CDR1 SQVTM and CDR2 ANQGSEA. This CDR3 region has 11 residues. Trimming shortened V by 6 bases and J by 12 bases, and 14 bases separated the two germline ends. The CDR3 sequence: CSVEGVGELFF. As DNA, the CDR3 is TGCAGCGTCGAGGGGGTTGGTGAACTGTTTTTT.

The chain recombines TRBV27 with TRBJ1-3; D perhaps matches TRBD1 (6 bases). The CDR3 is 16 amino acids. CDR1 and CDR2 (germline): MNHEY, SMNVEV (reference sequence). V lost 5 bases and J 3 bases, leaving 17 bases between the germline ends. The CDR3 DNA is TGTGCCAGCAGTCCGCGGGCGGGGGCCATTGGAAACACCATATATTTT. This gives the protein CASSPRAGAIGNTIYF.